This TCR beta chain emerged from a study of blood T cell repertoires in COVID-19. Across the whole study: Sites in the United States, Italy and Spain provided acute and convalescent COVID-19 samples. Nucleic acid was either cDNA or gDNA, and it came from T cells, B-cell-depleted T cells, or PBMCs.

As originally analysed: Using reference gene primer amplification, nucleated cell counts were estimated. The data were produced by immunoSEQ multiplex PCR, yet TCRdb's version contains in-frame clones alone and is incomplete. V and J calls and clone size are given by that table; D and trimming were obtained from the DNA. This sample has roughly 87,000 clones, with roughly 84% found just once. The CDR3 covers 15 residues. Trimming took 5 bases from V and 4 from J; bases not matched to a gene: 11. From germline, CDR1 is MDHEN and CDR2 SYDVKM. V and J are TRBV28 and TRBJ2-7, with TRBD2 identical over 7 bases. The sequenced material came from peripheral blood. This receptor was taken from a woman of 80 years or more with COVID-19, enrolled during active disease. CDR3 coding DNA: TGTGCCAGCAGTCCCGCGTCGACAGCGGGGTACGAGCAGTACTTC. Its protein product is CASSPASTAGYEQYF.